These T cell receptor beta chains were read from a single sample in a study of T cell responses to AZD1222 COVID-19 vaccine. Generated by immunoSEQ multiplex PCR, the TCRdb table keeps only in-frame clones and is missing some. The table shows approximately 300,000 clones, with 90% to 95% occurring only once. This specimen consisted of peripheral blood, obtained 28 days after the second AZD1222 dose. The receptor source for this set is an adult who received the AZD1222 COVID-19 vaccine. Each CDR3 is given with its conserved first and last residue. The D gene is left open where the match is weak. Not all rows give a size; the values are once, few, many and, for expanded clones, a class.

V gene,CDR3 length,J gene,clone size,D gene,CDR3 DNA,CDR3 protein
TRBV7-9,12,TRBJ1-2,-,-,TGTGCCAGCAGCTTAGTAGGGGTCGGCTACACCTTC,CASSLVGVGYTF
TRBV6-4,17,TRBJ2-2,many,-,TGTGCCAGCAGTGACCAAAGGGCAGGGACCCACACCGGGGAGCTGTTTTTT,CASSDQRAGTHTGELFF
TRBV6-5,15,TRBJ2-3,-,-,TGTGCCAGCAGTTACATCAGGGGGGACACAGATACGCAGTATTTT,CASSYIRGDTDTQYF
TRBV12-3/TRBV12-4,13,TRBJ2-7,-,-,TGTGCCAGCAGTTTAGGACAGTCCTACGAGCAGTACTTC,CASSLGQSYEQYF
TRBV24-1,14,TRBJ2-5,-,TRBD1,TGTGCCACCAGTGATAGGACAGGGTGGGAGACCCAGTACTTC,CATSDRTGWETQYF
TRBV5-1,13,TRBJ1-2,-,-,TGCGCCAGCAGCTTGGCCACGGCTTATGGCTACACCTTC,CASSLATAYGYTF
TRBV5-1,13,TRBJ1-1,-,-,TGCGCCAGCAGCCGAGAAATGAACACTGAAGCTTTCTTT,CASSREMNTEAFF
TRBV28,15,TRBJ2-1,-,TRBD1,TGTGCCAGCAGTTCCCAAGGGACAGTCTACAATGAGCAGTTCTTC,CASSSQGTVYNEQFF
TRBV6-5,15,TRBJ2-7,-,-,TGTGCCAGCAGTTACCTCGGGTCGGGGTCCTACGAGCAGTACTTC,CASSYLGSGSYEQYF
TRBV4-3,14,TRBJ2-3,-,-,TGCGCCAGCAGCCCCAACCTTGCTGGAGATACGCAGTATTTT,CASSPNLAGDTQYF
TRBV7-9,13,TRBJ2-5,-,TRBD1,TGTGCCAGCAGACAGACAGGGGGGGAGACCCAGTACTTC,CASRQTGGETQYF
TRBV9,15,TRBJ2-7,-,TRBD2,TGTGCCAGCAGCGTAGGTGGACTAGCGGGAGACGAGCAGTACTTC,CASSVGGLAGDEQYF
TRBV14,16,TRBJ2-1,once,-,TGTGCCAGCAGCCAAGAATCCAGGGCGGCCTACAATGAGCAGTTCTTC,CASSQESRAAYNEQFF
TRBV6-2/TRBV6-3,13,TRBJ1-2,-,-,TGTGCCAGCAGTTATTCGGGGAACTATGGCTACACCTTC,CASSYSGNYGYTF
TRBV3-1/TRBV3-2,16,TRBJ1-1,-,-,TGTGCCAGCAGCCACCGCCGGGAACTAAAGGACACTGAAGCTTTCTTT,CASSHRRELKDTEAFF
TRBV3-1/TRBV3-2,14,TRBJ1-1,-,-,TGTGCCAGCAGCCAACCAGGGGATTACACTGAAGCTTTCTTT,CASSQPGDYTEAFF
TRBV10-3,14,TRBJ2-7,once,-,TGTGCCATCAGCAGACTACAGGGTACCCACGAGCAGTACTTC,CAISRLQGTHEQYF
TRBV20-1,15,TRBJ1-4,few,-,TGCAGTGCTAGTGAGTGGGGCAGGGATAATGAAAAACTGTTTTTT,CSASEWGRDNEKLFF
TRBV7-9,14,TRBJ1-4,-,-,TGTGCCAGCAGCCCTACAGGGCCTTATGAAAAACTGTTTTTT,CASSPTGPYEKLFF
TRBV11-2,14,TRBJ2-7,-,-,TGTGCCAGCAGCTTAGGGCGGGGCAGCTACGAGCAGTACTTC,CASSLGRGSYEQYF
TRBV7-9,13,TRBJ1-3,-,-,TGTGCCAGCAGCTTAGCGGCAGGAAACACCATATATTTT,CASSLAAGNTIYF
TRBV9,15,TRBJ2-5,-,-,TGTGCCAGCAGCGTCAACCACGGCAGGCAAGAGACCCAGTACTTC,CASSVNHGRQETQYF
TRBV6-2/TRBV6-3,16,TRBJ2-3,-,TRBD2,TGTGCCAGCAGTCAACTAGCGGGGGGGCCGACAGATACGCAGTATTTT,CASSQLAGGPTDTQYF
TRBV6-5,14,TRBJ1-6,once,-,TGTGCCAGCAGTTACGGGGCCAGGGGTTCACCCCTCCACTTT,CASSYGARGSPLHF
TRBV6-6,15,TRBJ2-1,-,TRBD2,TGTGCCAGCAGAATTCGACTAGCGGGAGGGCCTGAGCAGTTCTTC,CASRIRLAGGPEQFF
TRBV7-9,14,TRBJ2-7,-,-,TGTGCCAGCAGCCCTGGACGGGAGAACTACGAGCAGTACTTC,CASSPGRENYEQYF
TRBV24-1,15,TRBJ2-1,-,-,TGTGCCACCAGTGATCGTGGGAGAGTGAACAATGAGCAGTTCTTC,CATSDRGRVNNEQFF
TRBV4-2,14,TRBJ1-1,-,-,TGTGCCAGCAGCCAAGGAGACAGTAACACTGAAGCTTTCTTT,CASSQGDSNTEAFF
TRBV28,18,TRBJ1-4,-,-,TGTGCCAGTCGCGGCGGGGCGTACGGCCGTAAGGCTAATGAAAAACTGTTTTTT,CASRGGAYGRKANEKLFF
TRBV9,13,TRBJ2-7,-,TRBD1,TGTGCCAGCAGCGTAGCTAGGACAGGCGAGCAGTACTTC,CASSVARTGEQYF
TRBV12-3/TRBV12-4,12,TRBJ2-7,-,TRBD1,TGTGCCAGCGGTCAGGGGGTAGGCGAGCAGTACTTC,CASGQGVGEQYF
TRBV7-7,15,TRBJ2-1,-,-,TGTGCTAGCAGCTTAGAGGGGGGCCCCTACAATGAGCAGTTCTTC,CASSLEGGPYNEQFF
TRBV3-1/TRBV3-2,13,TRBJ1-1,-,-,TGTGCCAGCAGCCAAGTTAGTCCGGTAGAAGCTTTCTTT,CASSQVSPVEAFF
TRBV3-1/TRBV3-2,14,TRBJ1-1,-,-,TGTGCCAGCAGCCAACCAGGGCCGAACACTGAAGCTTTCTTT,CASSQPGPNTEAFF
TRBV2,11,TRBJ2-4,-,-,TGTGCCAGCAGTCCCCAAGAGGGTCAGTACTTC,CASSPQEGQYF
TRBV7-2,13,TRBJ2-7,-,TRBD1,TGTGCCAGCAGCTTGGGGACAGTCGCCGAGCAGTACTTC,CASSLGTVAEQYF
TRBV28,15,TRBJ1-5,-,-,TGTGCCAGCAGGGATCATACAGGTAGTCGGCAGCCCCAGCATTTT,CASRDHTGSRQPQHF
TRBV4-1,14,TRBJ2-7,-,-,TGCGCCAGCAGCCAAGATCCCACCCCCTACGAGCAGTACTTC,CASSQDPTPYEQYF
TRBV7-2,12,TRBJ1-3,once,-,TGTGCCAGCAGCTTACTTGGAAACACCATATATTTT,CASSLLGNTIYF
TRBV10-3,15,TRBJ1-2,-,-,TGTGCCATCAGTGAGGAGCAGGGCGGTAACTATGGCTACACCTTC,CAISEEQGGNYGYTF
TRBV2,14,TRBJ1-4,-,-,TGTGCCAGCAGTGAAGACGGGGGCGATGAAAAACTGTTTTTT,CASSEDGGDEKLFF
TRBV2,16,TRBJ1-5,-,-,TGTGCCAGCAGCAGGACAGAGGTCCGAAGCAATCAGCCCCAGCATTTT,CASSRTEVRSNQPQHF
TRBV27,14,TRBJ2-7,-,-,TGTGCCAGCAGTTCGTTCCCCAAGACCTACGAGCAGTACTTC,CASSSFPKTYEQYF
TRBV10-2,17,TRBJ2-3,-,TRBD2,TGCGCCAGCAGTGAGATACTAGCGGGGGGGCCTCGAAATACGCAGTATTTT,CASSEILAGGPRNTQYF
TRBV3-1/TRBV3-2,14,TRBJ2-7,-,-,TGTGCCAGCAGCCTTGGGACTCTGACCTACGAGCAGTACTTC,CASSLGTLTYEQYF